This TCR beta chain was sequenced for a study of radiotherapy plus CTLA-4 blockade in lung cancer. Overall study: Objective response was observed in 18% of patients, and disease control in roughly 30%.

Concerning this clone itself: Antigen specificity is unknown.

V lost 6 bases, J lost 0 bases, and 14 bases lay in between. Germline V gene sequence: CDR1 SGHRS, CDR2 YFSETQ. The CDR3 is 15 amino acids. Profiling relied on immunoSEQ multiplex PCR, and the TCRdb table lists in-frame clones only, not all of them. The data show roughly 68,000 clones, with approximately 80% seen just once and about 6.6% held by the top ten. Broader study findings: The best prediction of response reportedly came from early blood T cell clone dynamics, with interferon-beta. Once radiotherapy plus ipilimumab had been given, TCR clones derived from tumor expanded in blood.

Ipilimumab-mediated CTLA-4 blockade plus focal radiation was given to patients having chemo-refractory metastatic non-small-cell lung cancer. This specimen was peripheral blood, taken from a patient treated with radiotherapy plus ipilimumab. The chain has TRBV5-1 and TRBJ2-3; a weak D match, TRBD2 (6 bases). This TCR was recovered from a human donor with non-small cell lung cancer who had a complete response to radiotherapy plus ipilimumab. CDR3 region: CASTRDLSSTDTQYF. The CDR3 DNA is TGCGCCAGCACCCGGGACTTATCTAGCACAGATACGCAGTATTTT.